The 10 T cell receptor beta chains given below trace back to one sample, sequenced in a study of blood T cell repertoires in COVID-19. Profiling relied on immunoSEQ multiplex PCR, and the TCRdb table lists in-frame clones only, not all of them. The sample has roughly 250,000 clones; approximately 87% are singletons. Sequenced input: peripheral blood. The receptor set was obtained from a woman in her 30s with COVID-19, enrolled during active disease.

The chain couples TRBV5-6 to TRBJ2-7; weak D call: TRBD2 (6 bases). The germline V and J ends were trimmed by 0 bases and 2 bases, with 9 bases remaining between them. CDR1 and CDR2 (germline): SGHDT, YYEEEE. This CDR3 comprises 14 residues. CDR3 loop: CASSLGGAPYEQYF. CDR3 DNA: TGTGCCAGCAGCTTGGGCGGGGCACCCTACGAGCAGTACTTC.

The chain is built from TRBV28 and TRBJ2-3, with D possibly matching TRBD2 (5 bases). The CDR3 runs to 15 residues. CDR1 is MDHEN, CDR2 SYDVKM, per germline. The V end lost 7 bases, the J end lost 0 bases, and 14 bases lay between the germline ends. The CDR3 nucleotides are TGTGCCAGCACCGGCGCGGACTCTAGCACAGATACGCAGTATTTT. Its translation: CASTGADSSTDTQYF.

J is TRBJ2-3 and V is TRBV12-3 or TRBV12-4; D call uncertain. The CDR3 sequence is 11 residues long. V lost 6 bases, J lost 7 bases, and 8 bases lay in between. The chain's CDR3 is CASSPKYTQYF. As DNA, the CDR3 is TGTGCCAGCAGCCCTAAGTATACGCAGTATTTT.

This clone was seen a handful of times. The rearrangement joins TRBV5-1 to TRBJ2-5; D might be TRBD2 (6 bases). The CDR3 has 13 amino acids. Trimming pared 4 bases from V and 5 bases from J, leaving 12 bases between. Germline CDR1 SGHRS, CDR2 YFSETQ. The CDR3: CASSLSGVETQYF. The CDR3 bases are TGCGCCAGCAGCCTATCGGGAGTGGAGACCCAGTACTTC. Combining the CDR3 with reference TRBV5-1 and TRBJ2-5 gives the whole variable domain KAGVTQTPRYLIKTRGQQVTLSCSPISGHRSVSWYQQTPGQGLQFLFEYFSETQRNKGNFPGRFSGRQFSNSRSEMNVSTLELGDSALYLCASSLSGVETQYFGPGTRLLVL.

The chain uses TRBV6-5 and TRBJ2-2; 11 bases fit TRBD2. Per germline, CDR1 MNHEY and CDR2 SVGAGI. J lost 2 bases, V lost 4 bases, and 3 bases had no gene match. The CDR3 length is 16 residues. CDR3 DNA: TGTGCCAGCAGTTTAGCGGGGGGGATTAACACCGGGGAGCTGTTTTTT. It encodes CASSLAGGINTGELFF.

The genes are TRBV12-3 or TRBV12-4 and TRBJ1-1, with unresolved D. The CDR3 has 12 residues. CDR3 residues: CATKYGNTEAFF. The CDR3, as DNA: TGTGCAACTAAGTACGGGAACACTGAAGCTTTCTTT.

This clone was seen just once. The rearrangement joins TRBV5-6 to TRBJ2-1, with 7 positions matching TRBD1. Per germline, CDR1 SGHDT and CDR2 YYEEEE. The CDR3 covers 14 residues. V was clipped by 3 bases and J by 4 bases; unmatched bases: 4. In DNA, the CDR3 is TGTGCCAGCAGCTCAAGACAGGGTTACAATGAGCAGTTCTTC. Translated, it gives CASSSRQGYNEQFF.

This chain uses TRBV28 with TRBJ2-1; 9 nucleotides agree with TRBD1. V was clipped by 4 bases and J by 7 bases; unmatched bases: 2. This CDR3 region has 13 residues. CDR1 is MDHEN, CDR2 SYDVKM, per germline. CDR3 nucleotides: TGTGCCAGCAGTTCGACAGGGGGAAATGAGCAGTTCTTC. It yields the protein CASSSTGGNEQFF. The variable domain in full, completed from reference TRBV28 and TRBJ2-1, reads DVKVTQSSRYLVKRTGEKVFLECVQDMDHENMFWYRQDPGLGLRLIYFSYDVKMKEKGDIPEGYSVSREKKERFSLILESASTNQTSMYLCASSSTGGNEQFFGPGTRLTVL.

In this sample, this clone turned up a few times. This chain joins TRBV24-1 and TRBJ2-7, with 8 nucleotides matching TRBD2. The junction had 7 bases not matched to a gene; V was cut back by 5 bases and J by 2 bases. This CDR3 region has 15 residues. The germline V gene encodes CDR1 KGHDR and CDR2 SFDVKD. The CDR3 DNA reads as TGTGCCACCAGTGGGCCCGGGAGGGGAACCTACGAGCAGTACTTC. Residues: CATSGPGRGTYEQYF.

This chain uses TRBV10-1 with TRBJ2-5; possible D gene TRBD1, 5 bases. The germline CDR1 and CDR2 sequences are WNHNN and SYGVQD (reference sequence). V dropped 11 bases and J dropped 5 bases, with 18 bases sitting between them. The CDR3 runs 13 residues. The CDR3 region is CAGLYRPGETQYF. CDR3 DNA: TGCGCCGGCCTTTACAGGCCCGGGGAGACCCAGTACTTC.